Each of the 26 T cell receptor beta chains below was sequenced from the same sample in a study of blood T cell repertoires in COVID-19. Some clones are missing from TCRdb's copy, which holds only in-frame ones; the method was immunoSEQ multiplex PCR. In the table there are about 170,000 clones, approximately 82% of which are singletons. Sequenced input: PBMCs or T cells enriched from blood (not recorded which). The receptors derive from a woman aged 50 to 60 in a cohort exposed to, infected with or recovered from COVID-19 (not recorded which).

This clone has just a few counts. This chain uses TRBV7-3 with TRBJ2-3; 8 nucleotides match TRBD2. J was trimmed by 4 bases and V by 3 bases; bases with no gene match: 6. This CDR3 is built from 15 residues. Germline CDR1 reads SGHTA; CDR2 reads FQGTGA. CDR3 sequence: CASSFSGGSADTQYF. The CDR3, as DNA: TGTGCCAGCAGCTTCAGCGGGGGTAGCGCAGATACGCAGTATTTT.

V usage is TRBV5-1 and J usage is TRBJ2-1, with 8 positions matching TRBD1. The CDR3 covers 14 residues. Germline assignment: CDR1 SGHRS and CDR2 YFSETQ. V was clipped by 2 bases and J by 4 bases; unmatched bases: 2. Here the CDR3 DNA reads TGCGCCAGCAGCTTTAGACAGGGGTACAATGAGCAGTTCTTC. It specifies CASSFRQGYNEQFF.

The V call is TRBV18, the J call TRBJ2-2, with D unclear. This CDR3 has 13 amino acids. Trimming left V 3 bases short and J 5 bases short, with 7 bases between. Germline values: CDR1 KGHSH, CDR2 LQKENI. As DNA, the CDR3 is TGTGCCAGCTCACCCTCCGTAACCGGGGAGCTGTTTTTT. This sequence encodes CASSPSVTGELFF.

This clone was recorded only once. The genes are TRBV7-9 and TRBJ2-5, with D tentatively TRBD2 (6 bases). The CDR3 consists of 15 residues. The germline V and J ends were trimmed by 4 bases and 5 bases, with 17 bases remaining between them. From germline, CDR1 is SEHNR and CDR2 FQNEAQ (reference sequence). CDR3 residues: CASSSQGGDRETQYF. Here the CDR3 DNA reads TGTGCCAGCAGCTCCCAAGGAGGGGACCGGGAGACCCAGTACTTC.

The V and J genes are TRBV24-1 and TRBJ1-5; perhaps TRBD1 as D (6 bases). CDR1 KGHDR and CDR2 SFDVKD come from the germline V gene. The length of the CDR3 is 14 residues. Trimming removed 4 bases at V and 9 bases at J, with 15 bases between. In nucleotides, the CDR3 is TGTGCCACCAGTGACCCGCGGGGGCTCGGGCCCCAGCATTTT. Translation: CATSDPRGLGPQHF.

CDR3 protein: CASRPGQGRGEQYF. In nucleotides, the CDR3 is TGTGCCAGCAGGCCTGGACAGGGTAGAGGCGAGCAGTACTTC. V is TRBV28 and J is TRBJ2-7; 8 positions agree with TRBD1. The germline CDR1 and CDR2 sequences are MDHEN and SYDVKM. Trimming took 6 bases from V and 6 from J; bases not matched to a gene: 10. The CDR3 is made up of 14 amino acids.

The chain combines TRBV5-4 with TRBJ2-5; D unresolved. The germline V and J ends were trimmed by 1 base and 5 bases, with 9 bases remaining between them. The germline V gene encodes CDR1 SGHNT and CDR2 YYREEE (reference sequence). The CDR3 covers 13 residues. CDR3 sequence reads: CASSLPQSETQYF. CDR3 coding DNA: TGTGCCAGCAGCTTGCCCCAGTCGGAGACCCAGTACTTC.

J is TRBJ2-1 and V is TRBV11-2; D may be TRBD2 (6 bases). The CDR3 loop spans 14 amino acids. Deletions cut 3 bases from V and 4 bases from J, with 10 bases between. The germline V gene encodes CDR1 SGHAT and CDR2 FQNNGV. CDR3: CASSFGTDYNEQFF. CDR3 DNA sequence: TGTGCCAGCAGCTTCGGGACTGATTACAATGAGCAGTTCTTC.

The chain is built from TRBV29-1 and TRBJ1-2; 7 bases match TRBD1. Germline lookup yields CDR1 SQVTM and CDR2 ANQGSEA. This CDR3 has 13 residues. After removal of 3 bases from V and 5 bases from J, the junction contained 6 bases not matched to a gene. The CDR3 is CSVDGEGAYGYTF. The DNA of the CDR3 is TGCAGCGTTGATGGCGAGGGGGCGTATGGCTACACCTTC.

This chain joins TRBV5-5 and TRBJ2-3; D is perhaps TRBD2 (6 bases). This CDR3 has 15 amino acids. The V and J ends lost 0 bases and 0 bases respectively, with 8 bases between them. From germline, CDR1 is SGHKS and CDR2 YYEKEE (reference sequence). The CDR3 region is CASSLDGGSTDTQYF. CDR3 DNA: TGTGCCAGCAGCTTGGATGGAGGGAGCACAGATACGCAGTATTTT.

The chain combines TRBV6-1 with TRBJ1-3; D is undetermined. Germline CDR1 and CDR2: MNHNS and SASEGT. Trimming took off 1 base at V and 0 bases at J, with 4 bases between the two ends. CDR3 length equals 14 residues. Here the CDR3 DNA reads TGTGCCAGCAGTGAAGGAGTCTCTGGAAACACCATATATTTT. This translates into CASSEGVSGNTIYF.

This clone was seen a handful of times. The DNA of the CDR3 is TGTGCCAGCGCTCCCCAGCGGTACGGAGAGACCCAGTACTTC. Translation gives CASAPQRYGETQYF. V gene TRBV19 combines with J gene TRBJ2-5; D may be TRBD2 (5 bases). CDR1 and CDR2 (germline): LNHDA, SQIVND (reference sequence). V was cut by 9 bases and J by 4 bases, with 18 bases left in between. CDR3 size: 14 residues.

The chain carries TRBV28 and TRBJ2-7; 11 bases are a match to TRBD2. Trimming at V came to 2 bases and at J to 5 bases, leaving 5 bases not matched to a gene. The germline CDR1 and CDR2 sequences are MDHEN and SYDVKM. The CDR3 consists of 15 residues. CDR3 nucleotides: TGTGCCAGCAGTTTAAAAACTAGCGGGAGCCACGAGCAGTACTTC. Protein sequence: CASSLKTSGSHEQYF.

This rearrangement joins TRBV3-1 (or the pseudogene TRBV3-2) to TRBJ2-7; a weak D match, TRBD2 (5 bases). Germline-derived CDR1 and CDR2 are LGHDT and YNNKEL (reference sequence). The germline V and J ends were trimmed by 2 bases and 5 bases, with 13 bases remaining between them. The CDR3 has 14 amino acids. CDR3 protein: CASSQWSTRNEQYF. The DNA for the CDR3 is TGTGCCAGCAGCCAATGGTCTACTAGGAACGAGCAGTACTTC.

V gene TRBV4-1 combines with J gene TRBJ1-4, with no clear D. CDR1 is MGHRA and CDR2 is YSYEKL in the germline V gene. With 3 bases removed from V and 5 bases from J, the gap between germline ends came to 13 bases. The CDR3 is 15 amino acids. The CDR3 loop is CASSQEPGRNEKLFF. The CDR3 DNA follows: TGCGCCAGCAGCCAGGAACCCGGGAGAAATGAAAAACTGTTTTTT.

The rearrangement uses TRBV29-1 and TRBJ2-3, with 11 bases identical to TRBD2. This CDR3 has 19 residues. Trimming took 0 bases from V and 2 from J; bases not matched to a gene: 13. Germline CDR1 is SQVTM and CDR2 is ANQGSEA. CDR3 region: CSVEDPGAGTSGTTDTQYF. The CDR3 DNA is TGCAGCGTTGAAGACCCTGGGGCCGGGACTAGCGGAACCACAGATACGCAGTATTTT.

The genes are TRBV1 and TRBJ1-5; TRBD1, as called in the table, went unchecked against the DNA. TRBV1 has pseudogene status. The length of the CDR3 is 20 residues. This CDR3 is CTSSQELEDRGLYSNQPQHF. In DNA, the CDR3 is TGCACCAGCAGCCAAGAACTCGAGGACAGGGGTTTATATAGCAATCAGCCCCAGCATTTT.

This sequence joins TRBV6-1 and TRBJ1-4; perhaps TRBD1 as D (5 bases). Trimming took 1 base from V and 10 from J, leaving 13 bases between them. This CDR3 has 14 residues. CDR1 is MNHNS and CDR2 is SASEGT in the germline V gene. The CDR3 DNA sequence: TGTGCCAGCAGTGAAGGGGGCAGGGTGATAAAACTGTTTTTT. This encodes CASSEGGRVIKLFF.

The CDR3 nucleotides are TGCGCCAGCAGGCCACTTCCGGGACAGGGAGACAATGAGCAGTTCTTC. Residues: CASRPLPGQGDNEQFF. The chain joins TRBV5-1 to TRBJ2-1; TRBD1 matches at 9 bases. This CDR3 region has 16 residues. Germline V gene sequence: CDR1 SGHRS, CDR2 YFSETQ. V shed 5 bases, J shed 5 bases, and the junction held 11 bases outside the gene matches.

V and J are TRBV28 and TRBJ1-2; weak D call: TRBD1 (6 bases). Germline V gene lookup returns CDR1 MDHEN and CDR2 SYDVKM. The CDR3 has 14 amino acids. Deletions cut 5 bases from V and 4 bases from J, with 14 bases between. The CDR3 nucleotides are TGTGCCAGCAGTCTCGGACAGCGACCCTATGGCTACACCTTC. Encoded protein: CASSLGQRPYGYTF.

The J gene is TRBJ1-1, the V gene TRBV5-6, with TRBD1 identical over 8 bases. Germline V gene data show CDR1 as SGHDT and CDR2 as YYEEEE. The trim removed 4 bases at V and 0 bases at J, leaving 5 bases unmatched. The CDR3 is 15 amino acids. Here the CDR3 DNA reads TGTGCCAGCAGCGGTGGGACAGGCTTGAACACTGAAGCTTTCTTT. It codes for CASSGGTGLNTEAFF.

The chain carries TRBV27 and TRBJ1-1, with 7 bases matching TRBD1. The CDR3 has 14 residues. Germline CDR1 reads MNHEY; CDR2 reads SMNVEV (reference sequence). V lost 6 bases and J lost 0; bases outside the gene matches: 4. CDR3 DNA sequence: TGTGCCAGCAGGGTTGGGACAGTGAACACTGAAGCTTTCTTT. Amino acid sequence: CASRVGTVNTEAFF.

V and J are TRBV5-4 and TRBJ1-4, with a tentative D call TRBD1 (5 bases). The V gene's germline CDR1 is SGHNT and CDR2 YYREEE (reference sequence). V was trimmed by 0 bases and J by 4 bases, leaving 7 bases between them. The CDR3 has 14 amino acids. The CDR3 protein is CASSLGGDNEKLFF. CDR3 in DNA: TGTGCCAGCAGCTTGGGGGGGGATAATGAAAAACTGTTTTTT.

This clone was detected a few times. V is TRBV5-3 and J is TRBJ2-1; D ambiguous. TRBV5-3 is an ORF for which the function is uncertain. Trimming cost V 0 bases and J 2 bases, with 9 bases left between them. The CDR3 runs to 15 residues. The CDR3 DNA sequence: TGTGCCAGAAGCTTGGAACACCGTACCTACAATGAGCAGTTCTTC. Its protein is CARSLEHRTYNEQFF.

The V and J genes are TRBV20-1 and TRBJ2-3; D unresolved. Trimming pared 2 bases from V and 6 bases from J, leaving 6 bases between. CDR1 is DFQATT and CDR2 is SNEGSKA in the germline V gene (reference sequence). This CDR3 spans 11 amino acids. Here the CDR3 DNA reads TGCAGTGCTAGACAGGTCGATACGCAGTATTTT. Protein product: CSARQVDTQYF.

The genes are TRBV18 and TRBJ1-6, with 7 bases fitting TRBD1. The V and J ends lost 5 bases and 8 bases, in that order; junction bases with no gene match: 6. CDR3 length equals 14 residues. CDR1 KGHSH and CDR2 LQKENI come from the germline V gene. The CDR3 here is CASSSGGGDSPLHF. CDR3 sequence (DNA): TGTGCCAGCTCATCAGGGGGAGGAGATTCACCCCTCCACTTT.